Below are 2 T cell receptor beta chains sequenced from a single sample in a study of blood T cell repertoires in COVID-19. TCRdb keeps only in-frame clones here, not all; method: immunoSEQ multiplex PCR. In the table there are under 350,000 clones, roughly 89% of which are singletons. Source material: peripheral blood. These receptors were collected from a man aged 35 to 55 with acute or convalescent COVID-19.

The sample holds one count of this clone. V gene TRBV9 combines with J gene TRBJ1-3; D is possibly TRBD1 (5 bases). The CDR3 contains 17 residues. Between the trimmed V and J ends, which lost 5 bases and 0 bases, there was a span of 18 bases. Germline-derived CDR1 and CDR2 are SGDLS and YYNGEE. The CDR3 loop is CASSPTPGLSSGNTIYF. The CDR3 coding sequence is TGTGCCAGCAGTCCAACCCCGGGACTCAGCTCTGGAAACACCATATATTTT.

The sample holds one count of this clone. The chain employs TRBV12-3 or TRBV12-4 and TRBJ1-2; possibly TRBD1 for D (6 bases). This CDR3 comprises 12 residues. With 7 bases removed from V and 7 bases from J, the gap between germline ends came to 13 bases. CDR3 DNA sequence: TGTGCCAGCACCCAGGGGATGGCTGGCTACACCTTC. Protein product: CASTQGMAGYTF.